This entry concerns a single TCR beta chain. The CDR3 sequence is 16 residues long. CDR1 and CDR2 (germline): SGHKS, YYEKEE (reference sequence). Trimming took 0 bases from V and 0 from J, leaving 10 bases between them. The sample comes from a study of blood T cell repertoires in COVID-19. Overall study context: Acute and convalescent COVID-19 samples came from the United States, Italy and Spain. PBMCs, B-cell-depleted T cells, or T cells were the source of the cDNA or gDNA that made up the material.

This table comes from immunoSEQ multiplex PCR, and its TCRdb copy is limited to in-frame clones, with some not included. The table shows about 110,000 clones, with 76% occurring only once. The sequence derives from a man older than 75 with COVID-19, enrolled during active disease. The sequencing sample was made of peripheral blood. The gene calls are TRBV5-5 and TRBJ1-5; D remains unclear. The CDR3 loop reads CASSLVAGNSNQPQHF. The CDR3 nucleotides read TGTGCCAGCAGCTTGGTAGCCGGGAATAGCAATCAGCCCCAGCATTTT.